One and the same sample provided the 18 T cell receptor beta chains below, sequenced in a study of blood T cell repertoires in COVID-19. Sequencing used immunoSEQ multiplex PCR; TCRdb keeps in-frame clones, though not all of them. The sample shows 200,000 to 250,000 clones, around 84% of them seen only once. The sequencing input was peripheral blood. Receptors were obtained from a woman of 80 years or more with active or convalescent COVID-19.

The chain has TRBV7-6 and TRBJ2-3; no clear D gene. The CDR3 spans 18 residues. Trimming removed 1 base at V and 1 base at J, with 18 bases between. Germline V gene data show CDR1 as SGHVS and CDR2 as FNYEAQ. As DNA, the CDR3 is TGTGCCAGCAGCTTAGAACTTCCGCGGCGAGGAGGCACAGATACGCAGTATTTT. Translating it yields CASSLELPRRGGTDTQYF.

This clone was seen a few times. The rearrangement uses TRBV6-2 or TRBV6-3 and TRBJ2-1, with 7 bases lining up with TRBD2. Trimming took 5 bases from V and 6 from J; bases not matched to a gene: 10. This CDR3 is built from 15 residues. Germline assignment: CDR1 MNHEY and CDR2 SVGEGT. The CDR3 protein is CASSRLAQLGNEQFF. CDR3 nucleotides: TGTGCCAGCAGTCGACTAGCTCAACTGGGCAATGAGCAGTTCTTC.

The rearrangement links TRBV11-3 to TRBJ2-3; D gene ambiguous. The CDR3 sequence is 14 residues long. Germline V gene lookup returns CDR1 SGHNT and CDR2 YENEEA. V was cut by 0 bases and J by 5 bases, with 9 bases left in between. The CDR3 DNA is TGTGCCAGCAGCTTAGACCAGATAAGAGATACGCAGTATTTT. Amino acids: CASSLDQIRDTQYF.

The chain recombines TRBV9 with TRBJ2-3; 8 nucleotides match TRBD1. The CDR3 extends over 19 amino acids. Germline values: CDR1 SGDLS, CDR2 YYNGEE. V lost 1 base and J lost 0; bases outside the gene matches: 13. CDR3 in amino acids: CASSVSGQGVGPSTDTQYF. DNA of the CDR3: TGTGCCAGCAGCGTAAGTGGACAGGGTGTTGGCCCCAGCACAGATACGCAGTATTTT.

The CDR3 region is CASSVGGGADTQYF. The CDR3 coding sequence is TGCGCCAGCAGTGTGGGCGGGGGAGCAGATACGCAGTATTTT. This rearrangement joins TRBV5-1 to TRBJ2-3, with 7 bases aligning to TRBD2. Germline assignment: CDR1 SGHRS and CDR2 YFSETQ. After removal of 5 bases from V and 4 bases from J, the junction contained 7 bases not matched to a gene. The CDR3 length is 14 residues. Together with reference TRBV5-1 and TRBJ2-3, the CDR3 gives the full variable domain: KAGVTQTPRYLIKTRGQQVTLSCSPISGHRSVSWYQQTPGQGLQFLFEYFSETQRNKGNFPGRFSGRQFSNSRSEMNVSTLELGDSALYLCASSVGGGADTQYFGPGTRLTVL.

This clone has a single count. The V and J genes are TRBV6-4 and TRBJ2-1; the D gene is possibly TRBD1 (6 bases). CDR1 is MRHNA, CDR2 SNTAGT, per germline. V gave up 6 bases and J gave up 10 bases, with 16 bases separating them. The CDR3 totals 13 residues. The CDR3 coding sequence is TGTGCCAGCAGCGCCCGGACAGCTGGAGAGCAGTTCTTC. It specifies CASSARTAGEQFF.

This clone was observed a handful of times. The V and J genes are TRBV5-1 and TRBJ2-2; D remains ambiguous. With 0 bases removed from V and 0 bases from J, the gap between germline ends came to 3 bases. The CDR3 spans 14 residues. Germline V gene sequence: CDR1 SGHRS, CDR2 YFSETQ. The CDR3 here is CASSLVANTGELFF. CDR3 nucleotide sequence: TGCGCCAGCAGCTTGGTAGCGAACACCGGGGAGCTGTTTTTT.

This clone showed up just once. J is TRBJ1-4 and V is TRBV30, with 9 positions matching TRBD1. The CDR3 totals 16 residues. Germline CDR1 and CDR2: GTSNPN and SVGIG (reference sequence). The trim removed 0 bases at V and 7 bases at J, leaving 9 bases unmatched. In DNA, the CDR3 is TGTGCCTGGAGTGTACACGGGACAGGGTTCCGTGAAAAACTGTTTTTT. Translating it yields CAWSVHGTGFREKLFF. The variable domain in full, with the rest retrieved from reference TRBV30 and TRBJ1-4, is SQTIHQWPATLVQPVGSPLSLECTVEGTSNPNLYWYRQAAGRGLQLLFYSVGIGQISSEVPQNLSASRPQDRQFILSSKKLLLSDSGFYLCAWSVHGTGFREKLFFGSGTQLSVL.

V and J are TRBV19 and TRBJ2-6; TRBD1 agrees at 7 bases. CDR1 is LNHDA and CDR2 is SQIVND in the germline V gene (reference sequence). The CDR3 consists of 14 residues. V was clipped by 8 bases and J by 3 bases; unmatched bases: 4. In DNA form, the CDR3 reads TGTGCCAGTTCTAGGGGGCTTGGGGCCAACGTCCTGACTTTC. It codes for CASSRGLGANVLTF.

This clone was seen once. This sequence joins TRBV29-1 and TRBJ2-5; no clear D gene. Trimming took off 4 bases at V and 5 bases at J, with 5 bases between the two ends. Germline V gene sequence: CDR1 SQVTM, CDR2 ANQGSEA. The CDR3 extends over 10 amino acids. This chain's CDR3 is CSVGVETQYF. CDR3 coding DNA: TGCAGCGTTGGAGTGGAGACCCAGTACTTC.

The CDR3 region is CASSGLAGSQGDTQYF. CDR3 DNA sequence: TGTGCCAGCAGTGGACTAGCGGGGTCGCAGGGGGATACGCAGTATTTT. The chain joins TRBV2 to TRBJ2-3; 11 nucleotides align to TRBD2. J gave up 6 bases and V 4 bases, and 9 bases lay outside the gene matches. CDR3 length equals 16 residues. CDR1 SNHLY and CDR2 FYNNEI come from the germline V gene.

This rearrangement joins TRBV7-6 to TRBJ2-1; TRBD2 matches 9 bases. V gave up 0 bases and J gave up 5 bases; unmatched junction bases: 8. The CDR3 spans 17 residues. In germline, CDR1 is SGHVS, CDR2 FNYEAQ. The DNA of the CDR3 is TGTGCCAGCAGCTTAGCTATGAGGCTAGCGGGAAACAATGAGCAGTTCTTC. Translation: CASSLAMRLAGNNEQFF.

This chain connects TRBV7-2 to TRBJ1-6, with a tentative D call TRBD1 (6 bases). Trimming pared 4 bases from V and 7 bases from J, leaving 14 bases between. In germline, CDR1 is SGHTA, CDR2 FQGNSA. CDR3 length: 15 amino acids. This CDR3 reads CASSSWGGRNSPLHF. CDR3 in DNA: TGTGCCAGCAGCTCCTGGGGGGGCCGCAATTCACCCCTCCACTTT.

The V call is TRBV24-1, the J call TRBJ2-1; 7 bases match TRBD1. CDR1 KGHDR and CDR2 SFDVKD come from the germline V gene. The J segment lost 1 base and the V segment lost 7 bases, leaving 6 bases of the junction unmatched. CDR3 length equals 15 residues. Here the CDR3 reads CATRGRGISYNEQFF. CDR3 in DNA: TGTGCCACCAGGGGCAGGGGGATTTCCTACAATGAGCAGTTCTTC.

The chain joins TRBV5-1 to TRBJ1-2; D is possibly TRBD1 (5 bases). CDR1 SGHRS and CDR2 YFSETQ come from the germline V gene. V gave up 0 bases and J gave up 1 base, with 7 bases separating them. CDR3 length: 14 residues. In DNA, the CDR3 is TGCGCCAGCAGCTTGGAGGGGATTAACTATGGCTACACCTTC. It is translated as CASSLEGINYGYTF. Full variable domain (remainder filled in from reference TRBV5-1 and TRBJ1-2): KAGVTQTPRYLIKTRGQQVTLSCSPISGHRSVSWYQQTPGQGLQFLFEYFSETQRNKGNFPGRFSGRQFSNSRSEMNVSTLELGDSALYLCASSLEGINYGYTFGSGTRLTVV.

V usage is TRBV6-5 and J usage is TRBJ2-5, with 10 bases that match TRBD1. The CDR3 runs to 14 residues. Germline assignment: CDR1 MNHEY and CDR2 SVGAGI. The junction had 8 bases not matched to a gene; V was cut back by 6 bases and J by 7 bases. CDR3 sequence reads: CASSRGDRGGTQYF. The CDR3 coding sequence is TGTGCCAGCAGCCGGGGGGACAGGGGAGGGACCCAGTACTTC.

The chain uses TRBV7-9 and TRBJ1-6; D is uncertain. There are 13 residues in the CDR3. V gave up 5 bases and J gave up 7 bases, with 9 bases separating them. Germline lookup yields CDR1 SEHNR and CDR2 FQNEAQ (reference sequence). The CDR3 region has the DNA TGTGCCAGCAGCCCAGCGGACAATTCACCCCTCCACTTT. As protein: CASSPADNSPLHF.

The chain carries TRBV6-5 and TRBJ2-7, with unresolved D. This CDR3 has 14 amino acids. The germline V gene encodes CDR1 MNHEY and CDR2 SVGAGI. The ends were cut back, 5 bases at V and 2 bases at J, with 13 bases in the middle. DNA of the CDR3: TGTGCCAGCAGTATGGATACAGTTACCTACGAGCAGTACTTC. As protein: CASSMDTVTYEQYF.